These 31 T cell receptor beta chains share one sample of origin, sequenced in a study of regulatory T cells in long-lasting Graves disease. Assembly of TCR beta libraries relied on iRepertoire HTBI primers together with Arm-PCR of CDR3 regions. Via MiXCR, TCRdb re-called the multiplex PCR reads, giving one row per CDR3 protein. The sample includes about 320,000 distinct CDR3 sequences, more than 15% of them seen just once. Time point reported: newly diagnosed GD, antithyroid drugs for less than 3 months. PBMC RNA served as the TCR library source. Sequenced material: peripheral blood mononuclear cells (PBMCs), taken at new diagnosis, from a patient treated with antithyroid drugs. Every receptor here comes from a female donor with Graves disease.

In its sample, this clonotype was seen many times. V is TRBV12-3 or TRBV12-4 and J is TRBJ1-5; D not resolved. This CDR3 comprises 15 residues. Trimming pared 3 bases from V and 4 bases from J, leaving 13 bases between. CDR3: CASSFGSGRNQPQHF. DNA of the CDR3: TGTGCCAGCAGTTTTGGTTCCGGGAGGAATCAGCCCCAGCATTTT.

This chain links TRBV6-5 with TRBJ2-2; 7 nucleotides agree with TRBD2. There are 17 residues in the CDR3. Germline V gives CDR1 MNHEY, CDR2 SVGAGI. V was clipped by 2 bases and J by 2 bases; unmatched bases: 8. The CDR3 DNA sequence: TGTGCCAGCAGTTACCGGGTGGCTAGCGGAAACACCGGGGAGCTGTTTTTT. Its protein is CASSYRVASGNTGELFF.

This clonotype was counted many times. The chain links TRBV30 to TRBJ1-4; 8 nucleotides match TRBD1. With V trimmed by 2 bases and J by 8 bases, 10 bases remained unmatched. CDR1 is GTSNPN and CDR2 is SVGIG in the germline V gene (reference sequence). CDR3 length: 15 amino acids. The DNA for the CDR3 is TGTGCCTGGAGTCCAAGAGGACAGGGCGAGGAAAAACTGTTTTTT. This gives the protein CAWSPRGQGEEKLFF.

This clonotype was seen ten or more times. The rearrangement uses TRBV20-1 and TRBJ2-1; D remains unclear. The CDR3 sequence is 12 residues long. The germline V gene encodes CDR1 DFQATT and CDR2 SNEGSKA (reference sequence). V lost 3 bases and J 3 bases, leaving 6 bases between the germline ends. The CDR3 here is CSASADYNEQFF. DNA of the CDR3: TGCAGTGCTAGTGCGGACTACAATGAGCAGTTCTTC.

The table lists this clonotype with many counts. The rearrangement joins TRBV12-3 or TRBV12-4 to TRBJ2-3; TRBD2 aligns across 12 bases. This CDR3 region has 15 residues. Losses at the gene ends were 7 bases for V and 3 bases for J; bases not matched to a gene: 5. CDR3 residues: CASKYLAGGTDTQYF. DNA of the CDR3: TGTGCCAGCAAGTATCTAGCGGGAGGGACAGATACGCAGTATTTT.

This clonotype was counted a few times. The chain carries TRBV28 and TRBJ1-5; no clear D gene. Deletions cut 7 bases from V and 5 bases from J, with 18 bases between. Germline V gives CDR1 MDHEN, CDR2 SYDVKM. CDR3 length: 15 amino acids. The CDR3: CASKLPSVGDQPQHF. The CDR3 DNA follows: TGTGCCAGCAAGCTTCCCTCGGTGGGTGATCAGCCCCAGCATTTT. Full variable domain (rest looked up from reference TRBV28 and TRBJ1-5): DVKVTQSSRYLVKRTGEKVFLECVQDMDHENMFWYRQDPGLGLRLIYFSYDVKMKEKGDIPEGYSVSREKKERFSLILESASTNQTSMYLCASKLPSVGDQPQHFGDGTRLSIL.

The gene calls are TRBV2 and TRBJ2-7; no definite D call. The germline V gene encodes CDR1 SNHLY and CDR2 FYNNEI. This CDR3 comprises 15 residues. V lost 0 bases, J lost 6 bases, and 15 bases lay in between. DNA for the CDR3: TGTGCCAGCAGTGAAGCGACTGTGGCATGGACCGAGCAGTACTTC. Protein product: CASSEATVAWTEQYF.

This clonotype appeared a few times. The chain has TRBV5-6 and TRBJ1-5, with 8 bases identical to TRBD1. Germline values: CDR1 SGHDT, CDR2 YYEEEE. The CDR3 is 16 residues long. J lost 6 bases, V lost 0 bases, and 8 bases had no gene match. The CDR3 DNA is TGTGCCAGCAGCTTGGGGATGACAGGGGTGGGTCAGCCCCAGCATTTT. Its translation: CASSLGMTGVGQPQHF.

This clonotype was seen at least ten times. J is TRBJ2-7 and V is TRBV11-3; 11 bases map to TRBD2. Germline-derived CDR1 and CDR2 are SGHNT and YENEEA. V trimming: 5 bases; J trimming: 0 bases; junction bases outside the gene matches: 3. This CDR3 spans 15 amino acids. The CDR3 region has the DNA TGTGCCAGCAGCCAACTAGCGGGAGTCTCCTACGAGCAGTACTTC. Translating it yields CASSQLAGVSYEQYF.

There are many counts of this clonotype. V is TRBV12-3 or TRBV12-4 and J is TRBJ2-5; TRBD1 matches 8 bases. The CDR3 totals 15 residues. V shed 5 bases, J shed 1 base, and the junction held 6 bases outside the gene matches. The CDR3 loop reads CASSQTDRGQETQYF. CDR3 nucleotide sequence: TGTGCCAGCAGTCAAACCGACAGGGGCCAAGAGACCCAGTACTTC.

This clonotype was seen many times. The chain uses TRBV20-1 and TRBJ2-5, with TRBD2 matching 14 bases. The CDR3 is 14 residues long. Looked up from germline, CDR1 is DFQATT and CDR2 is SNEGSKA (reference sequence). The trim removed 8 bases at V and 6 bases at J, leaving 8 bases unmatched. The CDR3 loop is CSTVTSGRGKTQYF. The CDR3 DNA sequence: TGCAGTACCGTGACTAGCGGGAGGGGGAAGACCCAGTACTTC.

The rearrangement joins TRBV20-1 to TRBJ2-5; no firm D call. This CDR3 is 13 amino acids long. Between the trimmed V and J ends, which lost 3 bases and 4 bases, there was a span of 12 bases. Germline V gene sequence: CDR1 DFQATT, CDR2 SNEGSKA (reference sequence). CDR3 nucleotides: TGCAGTGCTAGCGTTCCTTGGGGAGAGACCCAGTACTTC. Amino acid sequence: CSASVPWGETQYF.

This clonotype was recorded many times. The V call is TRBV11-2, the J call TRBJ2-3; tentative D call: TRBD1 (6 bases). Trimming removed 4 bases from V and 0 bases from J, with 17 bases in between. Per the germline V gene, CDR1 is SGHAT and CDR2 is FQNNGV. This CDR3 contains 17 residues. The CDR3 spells CASSSITDRLSTDTQYF. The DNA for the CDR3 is TGTGCCAGCAGCTCAATTACCGACAGGCTCAGCACAGATACGCAGTATTTT.

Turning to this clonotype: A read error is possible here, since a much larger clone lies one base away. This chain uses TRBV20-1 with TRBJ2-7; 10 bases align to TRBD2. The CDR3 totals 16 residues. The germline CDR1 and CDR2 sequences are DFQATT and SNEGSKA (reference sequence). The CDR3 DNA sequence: TGCAGTGCTGGAGACCCGCTAGCGGGAGAGGTATACGAGCAGTACTTC. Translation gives CSAGDPLAGEVYEQYF.

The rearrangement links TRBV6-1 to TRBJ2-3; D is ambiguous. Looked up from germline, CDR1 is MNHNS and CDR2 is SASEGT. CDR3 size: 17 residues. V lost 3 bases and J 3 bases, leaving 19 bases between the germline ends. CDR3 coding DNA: TGTGCCAGCAGTGACTATTCCTCACCCACCGAAACAGATACGCAGTATTTT. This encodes CASSDYSSPTETDTQYF.

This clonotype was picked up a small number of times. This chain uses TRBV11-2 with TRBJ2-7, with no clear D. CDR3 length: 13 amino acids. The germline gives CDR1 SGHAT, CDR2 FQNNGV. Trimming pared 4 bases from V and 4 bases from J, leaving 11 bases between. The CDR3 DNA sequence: TGTGCCAGCAGCTCTGGCCCCCAGTACGAGCAGTACTTC. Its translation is CASSSGPQYEQYF.

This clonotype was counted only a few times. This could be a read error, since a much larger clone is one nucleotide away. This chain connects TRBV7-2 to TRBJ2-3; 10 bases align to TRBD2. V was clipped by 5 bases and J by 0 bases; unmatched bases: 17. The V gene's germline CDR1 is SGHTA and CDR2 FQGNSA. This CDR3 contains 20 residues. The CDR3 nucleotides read TGTGCCAGCAGCCCTGGGACTAGCGCGAGCGCAACCCCTAGCACAGATACGCAGTATTTT. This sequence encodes CASSPGTSASATPSTDTQYF.

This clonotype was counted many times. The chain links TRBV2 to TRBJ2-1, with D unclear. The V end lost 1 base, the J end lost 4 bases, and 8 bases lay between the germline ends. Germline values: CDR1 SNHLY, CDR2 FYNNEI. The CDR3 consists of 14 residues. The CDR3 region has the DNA TGTGCCAGCAGTGAAGTTCTCAGTTACAATGAGCAGTTCTTC. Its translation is CASSEVLSYNEQFF.

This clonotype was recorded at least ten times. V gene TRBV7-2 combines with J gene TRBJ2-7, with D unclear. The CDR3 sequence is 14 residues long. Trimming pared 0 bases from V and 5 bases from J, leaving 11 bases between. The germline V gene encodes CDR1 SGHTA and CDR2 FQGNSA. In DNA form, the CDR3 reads TGTGCCAGCAGCTTAGCTAGGCTATCTCACGAGCAGTACTTC. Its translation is CASSLARLSHEQYF.

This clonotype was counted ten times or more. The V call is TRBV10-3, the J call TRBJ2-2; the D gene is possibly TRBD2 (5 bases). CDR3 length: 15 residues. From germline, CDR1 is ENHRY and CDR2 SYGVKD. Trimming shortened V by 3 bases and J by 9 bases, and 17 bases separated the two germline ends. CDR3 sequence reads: CAISDDPADPRELFF. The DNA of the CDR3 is TGTGCCATCAGTGATGATCCAGCGGACCCTAGGGAGCTGTTTTTT.

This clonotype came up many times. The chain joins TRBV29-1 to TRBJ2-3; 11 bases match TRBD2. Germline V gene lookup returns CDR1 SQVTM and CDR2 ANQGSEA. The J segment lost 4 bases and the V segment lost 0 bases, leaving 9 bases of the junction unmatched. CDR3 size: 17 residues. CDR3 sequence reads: CSVEDPDSGRAPDTQYF. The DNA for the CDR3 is TGCAGCGTTGAAGACCCGGATAGCGGGAGGGCCCCAGATACGCAGTATTTT.

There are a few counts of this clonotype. CDR3 sequence: CASSSWGGYNEQFF. As DNA, the CDR3 is TGTGCCAGCAGTTCTTGGGGGGGCTACAATGAGCAGTTCTTC. The chain couples TRBV6-2 or TRBV6-3 to TRBJ2-1, with TRBD2 matching over 7 bases. Germline V lookup: CDR1 MNHEY, CDR2 SVGEGT. The V gene end was trimmed by 4 bases and the J gene end by 3 bases; junction bases not matched to a gene: 3. The CDR3 extends over 14 amino acids.

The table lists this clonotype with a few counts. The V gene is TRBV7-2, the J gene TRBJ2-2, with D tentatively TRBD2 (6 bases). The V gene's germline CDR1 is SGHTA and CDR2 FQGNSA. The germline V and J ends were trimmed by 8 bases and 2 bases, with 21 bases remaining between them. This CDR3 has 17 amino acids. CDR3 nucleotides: TGTGCCAGCTGGGGGACTTTTCCCCCACTTAACACCGGGGAGCTGTTTTTT. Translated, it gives CASWGTFPPLNTGELFF.

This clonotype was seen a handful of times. CDR3 sequence: CASSLEGGPTPNVLTF. CDR3 DNA: TGTGCCAGCAGCTTAGAGGGAGGGCCTACCCCCAACGTCCTGACTTTC. J is TRBJ2-6 and V is TRBV11-1; 7 positions agree with TRBD2. The CDR3 extends over 16 amino acids. Germline trimming cut 1 base from V and 8 bases from J; bases unmatched to any gene: 8. Germline V gene data show CDR1 as SGHAT and CDR2 as FQDESV (reference sequence).

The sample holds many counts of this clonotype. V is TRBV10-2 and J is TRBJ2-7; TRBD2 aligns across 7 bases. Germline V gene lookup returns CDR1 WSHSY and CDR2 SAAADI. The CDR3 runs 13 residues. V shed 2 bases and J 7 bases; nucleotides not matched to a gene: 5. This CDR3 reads CASSELGAGEQYF. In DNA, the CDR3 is TGCGCCAGCAGTGAGCTGGGAGCGGGGGAGCAGTACTTC.

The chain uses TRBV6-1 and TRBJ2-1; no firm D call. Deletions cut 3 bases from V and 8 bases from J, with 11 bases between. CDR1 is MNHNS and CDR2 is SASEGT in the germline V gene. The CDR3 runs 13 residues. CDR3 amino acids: CASSDFPGDEQFF. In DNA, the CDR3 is TGTGCCAGCAGTGATTTTCCGGGCGATGAGCAGTTCTTC.

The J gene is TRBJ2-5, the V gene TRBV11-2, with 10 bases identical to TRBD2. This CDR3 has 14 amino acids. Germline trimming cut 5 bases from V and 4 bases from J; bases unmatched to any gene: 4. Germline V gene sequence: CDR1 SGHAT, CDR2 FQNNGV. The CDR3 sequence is CASSVVAGGETQYF. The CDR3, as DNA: TGTGCCAGCAGCGTGGTAGCGGGAGGAGAGACCCAGTACTTC.

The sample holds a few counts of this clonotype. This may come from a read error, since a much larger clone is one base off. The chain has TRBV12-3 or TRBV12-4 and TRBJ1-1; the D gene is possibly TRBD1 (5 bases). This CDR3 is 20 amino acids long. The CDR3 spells CASSSAWGLQRRGNTDTLYF. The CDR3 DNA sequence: TGTGCCAGCAGTTCCGCTTGGGGGTTGCAGCGCCGCGGGAACACAGATACGCTGTATTTT.

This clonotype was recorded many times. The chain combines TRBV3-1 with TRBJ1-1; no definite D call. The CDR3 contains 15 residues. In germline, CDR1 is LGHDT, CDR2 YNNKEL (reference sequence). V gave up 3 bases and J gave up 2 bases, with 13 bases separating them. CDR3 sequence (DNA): TGTGCCAGCAGCCATACGTCCGGAACTAACACTGAAGCTTTCTTT. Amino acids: CASSHTSGTNTEAFF.

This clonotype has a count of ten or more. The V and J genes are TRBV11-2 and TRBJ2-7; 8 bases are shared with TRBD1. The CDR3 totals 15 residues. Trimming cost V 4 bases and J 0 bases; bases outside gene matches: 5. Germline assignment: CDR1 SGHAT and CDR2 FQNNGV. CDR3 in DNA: TGTGCCAGCAGCTCACAGGGGGTTTACTCCTACGAGCAGTACTTC. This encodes CASSSQGVYSYEQYF.

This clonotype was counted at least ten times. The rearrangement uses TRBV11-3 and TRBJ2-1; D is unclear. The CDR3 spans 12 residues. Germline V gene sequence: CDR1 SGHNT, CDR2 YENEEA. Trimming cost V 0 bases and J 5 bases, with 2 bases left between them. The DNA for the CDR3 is TGTGCCAGCAGCTTAGATGACAATGAGCAGTTCTTC. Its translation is CASSLDDNEQFF.